This T cell receptor beta chain stems from a study of PD-1 blockade in mismatch repair-deficient tumors. Study results and caveats: Tumor-resident clones, often absent from pretreatment blood, expanded after pembrolizumab and then contracted.

The method was immunoSEQ multiplex PCR; TCRdb's version includes in-frame clones alone and lacks a portion of them. The sample lists approximately 13,000 clones; around 83% were seen once. The sample's time point: 10-day in vitro stimulation with candidate neoantigen peptide 6. Each of several ELISpot-reactive candidate peptides was used for approximately 11-day stimulation. As concerns this clone: As yet, its antigen is unknown.

V lost 0 bases, J lost 8 bases, and 6 bases stayed unmatched. The length of the CDR3 is 16 residues. Germline values: CDR1 SGDLS, CDR2 YYNGEE. The TCR originated in an adult with mismatch repair-deficient cancer. The chain links TRBV9 to TRBJ2-1, with 12 positions matching TRBD2. The starting material was cells cultured in vitro, obtained from a patient treated with pembrolizumab. CDR3 in amino acids: CASSVGLAGAVYEQFF. The CDR3, as DNA: TGTGCCAGCAGCGTAGGACTAGCGGGAGCGGTCTATGAGCAGTTCTTC.